Each of the 14 T cell receptor beta chains below was sequenced from the same sample in a study of CD4 T cells in relation to SARS-CoV-2 and coronaviruses. The assay was immunoSEQ multiplex PCR, and TCRdb's table has in-frame clones only and misses some. The sample carries about 65,000 clones, around 87% recorded once. Unexposed donor CD4+ T cells date from about 2011-2018, before the COVID-19 pandemic. The sequenced material came from memory CD4+ T cells from PBMCs. The source is a human donor in good health.

The genes are TRBV9 and TRBJ1-1; perhaps TRBD1 as D (6 bases). Germline loops: CDR1 SGDLS, CDR2 YYNGEE. V was pared by 3 bases and J by 2 bases, with 11 bases between. The CDR3 length is 14 residues. The CDR3 sequence is CASSEGVPNTEAFF. The CDR3 nucleotides are TGTGCCAGCAGCGAGGGGGTCCCCAACACTGAAGCTTTCTTT.

The CDR3 is CASSATGPHTGELFF. CDR3 sequence (DNA): TGTGCCAGCAGCGCAACCGGGCCTCATACCGGGGAGCTGTTTTTT. The chain joins TRBV7-7 to TRBJ2-2; D unresolved. The length of the CDR3 is 15 residues. Germline assignment: CDR1 SSHAT and CDR2 FNYEAQ (reference sequence). V lost 5 bases and J lost 5, with 15 bases in between.

J is TRBJ2-7 and V is TRBV7-6; TRBD1 matches 7 bases. CDR3 length equals 18 residues. Germline CDR1 SGHVS, CDR2 FNYEAQ. V was pared by 1 base and J by 0 bases, with 12 bases of the junction left unmatched. The DNA of the CDR3 is TGTGCCAGCAGCTTAGGGGTTAGTGGGACAGCGAGCTCCTACGAGCAGTACTTC. It codes for CASSLGVSGTASSYEQYF.

The V gene is TRBV5-1, the J gene TRBJ1-4, with TRBD1 identical over 10 bases. Germline lookup yields CDR1 SGHRS and CDR2 YFSETQ. The CDR3 totals 14 residues. With 3 bases clipped from V and 8 bases from J, the junction kept 4 bases outside the gene matches. The CDR3 reads CASSSGQGGEKLFF. Written as DNA, the CDR3 is TGCGCCAGCAGCTCTGGACAGGGGGGCGAAAAACTGTTTTTT.

This chain joins TRBV11-2 and TRBJ2-7, with TRBD2 identical over 11 bases. V trimming: 5 bases; J trimming: 1 base; junction bases outside the gene matches: 7. This CDR3 has 16 amino acids. Germline lookup yields CDR1 SGHAT and CDR2 FQNNGV. CDR3 amino acids: CASSLHLAGGSYEQYF. CDR3 bases: TGTGCCAGCAGCCTCCATCTAGCGGGAGGATCCTACGAGCAGTACTTC.

The chain couples TRBV5-1 to TRBJ2-2; D is uncertain. This CDR3 comprises 18 residues. Germline lookup yields CDR1 SGHRS and CDR2 YFSETQ. V lost 0 bases and J lost 0, with 15 bases in between. CDR3 protein: CASSLVPPSGANTGELFF. CDR3 in DNA: TGCGCCAGCAGCTTGGTACCCCCCAGTGGGGCGAACACCGGGGAGCTGTTTTTT.

This clone showed up just a few times. The chain couples TRBV7-3 to TRBJ2-5; TRBD1 matches at 8 bases. Germline V CDR1 and CDR2: SGHTA, FQGTGA. There are 15 residues in the CDR3. V lost 5 bases, J lost 4 bases, and 9 bases stayed unmatched. CDR3 residues: CASSPTGGPGETQYF. Here the CDR3 DNA reads TGTGCCAGCAGCCCCACAGGGGGGCCTGGAGAGACCCAGTACTTC.

The chain couples TRBV5-6 to TRBJ2-1; D assignment may be TRBD1 or TRBD2 (5 bases each). The CDR3 is made up of 16 amino acids. With 3 bases removed from V and 6 bases from J, the gap between germline ends came to 19 bases. Germline-derived CDR1 and CDR2 are SGHDT and YYEEEE. This chain's CDR3 is CASSYLGAPGSNEQFF. The CDR3 coding sequence is TGTGCCAGCAGCTACCTCGGCGCCCCAGGGAGCAATGAGCAGTTCTTC.

The sample holds a few counts of this clone. This rearrangement joins TRBV10-3 to TRBJ2-3; D perhaps matches TRBD2 (6 bases). CDR1 is ENHRY and CDR2 is SYGVKD in the germline V gene. The CDR3 runs to 14 residues. V was trimmed by 11 bases and J by 5 bases, leaving 20 bases between them. DNA of the CDR3: TGTGCCGCCAAGACTAGTTCCGCTGAAGATACGCAGTATTTT. It is translated as CAAKTSSAEDTQYF.

The chain carries TRBV21-1 and TRBJ1-2; TRBD1 is taken as the D call from the table, unchecked against the DNA. TRBV21-1 is reported as a pseudogene. The CDR3 is 16 amino acids. Here the CDR3 DNA reads TGTGCCAGCAGCTCAATCCGACAGGGGGCGGATTATGGCTACACCTTC. Translation: CASSSIRQGADYGYTF.

The chain uses TRBV24-1 and TRBJ2-1; tentative D call: TRBD2 (6 bases). CDR3 size: 15 residues. Trimming removed 4 bases at V and 7 bases at J, with 16 bases between. Germline V gene sequence: CDR1 KGHDR, CDR2 SFDVKD. The CDR3 nucleotides read TGTGCCACCAGTGAACCCGGAGGGCAGGCAAATGAGCAGTTCTTC. It specifies CATSEPGGQANEQFF.

The chain links TRBV30 to TRBJ2-2, with no clear D. This CDR3 contains 11 residues. Trimming removed 1 base from V and 3 bases from J, with 0 bases in between. Looked up from germline, CDR1 is GTSNPN and CDR2 is SVGIG (reference sequence). CDR3 loop: CAWSDTGELFF. CDR3 nucleotides: TGTGCCTGGAGTGACACCGGGGAGCTGTTTTTT.

This clone was detected only a few times. The J gene is TRBJ1-1, the V gene TRBV25-1; a possible D gene is TRBD1 (5 bases). CDR3 length: 14 amino acids. V was pared by 3 bases and J by 4 bases, with 12 bases between. Germline CDR1 is MGHDK and CDR2 is SYGVNS. For the CDR3, the DNA is TGTGCCAGCAGTGACCCACAAAGGGGCACTGAAGCTTTCTTT. Its translation: CASSDPQRGTEAFF.

The chain links TRBV10-3 to TRBJ2-7; the match to TRBD1 covers 8 bases. This CDR3 spans 14 amino acids. With 2 bases clipped from V and 5 bases from J, the junction kept 5 bases outside the gene matches. The V gene's germline CDR1 is ENHRY and CDR2 SYGVKD. DNA for the CDR3: TGTGCCATCAGTGAGCGGACAGGGAGGCACGAGCAGTACTTC. Translation gives CAISERTGRHEQYF.